Each of the 10 T cell receptor beta chains below was sequenced from the same sample in a study of blood T cell repertoires in COVID-19. Assay: immunoSEQ multiplex PCR; the TCRdb copy retains only in-frame clones and omits some. Seen here are 250,000 to 300,000 clones, less than 90% observed once, and the top ten hold approximately 12%. The sample consisted of peripheral blood. These receptors all stem from a woman in her 30s with COVID-19, enrolled during active disease.

This chain connects TRBV7-7 to TRBJ2-5; weak D call: TRBD1 (7 bases). Trimming left V 5 bases short and J 3 bases short, with 13 bases between. There are 14 residues in the CDR3. Looked up from germline, CDR1 is SSHAT and CDR2 is FNYEAQ (reference sequence). The CDR3 loop is CASSRGTAKETQYF. In nucleotides, the CDR3 is TGTGCCAGCAGCCGCGGGACAGCGAAAGAGACCCAGTACTTC.

This chain uses TRBV7-2 with TRBJ2-5; D gene unclear. The germline V and J ends were trimmed by 2 bases and 5 bases, with 12 bases remaining between them. Germline V gene sequence: CDR1 SGHTA, CDR2 FQGNSA. CDR3 length equals 14 residues. CDR3 sequence reads: CASSLSFILETQYF. Here the CDR3 DNA reads TGTGCCAGCAGCTTATCCTTTATTCTGGAGACCCAGTACTTC.

This chain joins TRBV6-6 and TRBJ2-1; D is ambiguous. Germline assignment: CDR1 MNHNY and CDR2 SVGAGI (reference sequence). This CDR3 region has 13 residues. The ends were cut back, 7 bases at V and 10 bases at J, with 17 bases in the middle. CDR3 in amino acids: CASNPGRSREQFF. The DNA of the CDR3 is TGTGCCAGCAATCCTGGGCGCTCACGGGAGCAGTTCTTC.

V and J are TRBV3-1 (or the pseudogene TRBV3-2) and TRBJ1-2, with D possibly TRBD1 on 6 matching bases. Germline CDR1 is LGHDT and CDR2 is YNNKEL (reference sequence). The length of the CDR3 is 16 residues. V was pared by 3 bases and J by 4 bases, with 18 bases between. CDR3 nucleotide sequence: TGTGCCAGCAGCCAGGGTCCCCGAGACAGGACCTATGGCTACACCTTC. Translated: CASSQGPRDRTYGYTF.

The rearrangement joins TRBV27 to TRBJ1-1; TRBD1 might be the D (6 bases). Germline CDR1 and CDR2: MNHEY and SMNVEV (reference sequence). There are 15 residues in the CDR3. Trimming removed 6 bases from V and 2 bases from J, with 16 bases in between. The CDR3 bases are TGTGCCAGCAGACCGAACACAGGGCCAAACACTGAAGCTTTCTTT. Protein: CASRPNTGPNTEAFF.

The chain recombines TRBV27 with TRBJ2-2; possible D gene TRBD2, 7 bases. The V end lost 0 bases, the J end lost 6 bases, and 17 bases lay between the germline ends. The CDR3 covers 17 residues. Germline lookup yields CDR1 MNHEY and CDR2 SMNVEV (reference sequence). CDR3 DNA sequence: TGTGCCAGCAGTTTATCGGGGGGGGGCGATAGGTCCGGGGAGCTGTTTTTT. As protein: CASSLSGGGDRSGELFF.

This rearrangement joins TRBV28 to TRBJ1-2, with TRBD1 matching over 8 bases. Germline V gene sequence: CDR1 MDHEN, CDR2 SYDVKM. The CDR3 is made up of 14 amino acids. Germline trimming cut 5 bases from V and 8 bases from J; bases unmatched to any gene: 10. The CDR3 DNA sequence: TGTGCCAGCAGTGTACCGGGACAGGCGGCGGGCTACACCTTC. Protein: CASSVPGQAAGYTF.

The chain joins TRBV19 to TRBJ2-5; D is unresolved. Trimming took off 5 bases at V and 5 bases at J, with 12 bases between the two ends. Germline V gene data show CDR1 as LNHDA and CDR2 as SQIVND (reference sequence). This CDR3 has 13 amino acids. The CDR3 nucleotides are TGTGCCAGTAGTCGGGTTAACGGGGAGACCCAGTACTTC. Translated: CASSRVNGETQYF.

The chain is built from TRBV7-7 and TRBJ1-6; tentative D call: TRBD1 (6 bases). The CDR3 contains 16 residues. Trimming took off 5 bases at V and 8 bases at J, with 19 bases between the two ends. Germline CDR1 and CDR2: SSHAT and FNYEAQ (reference sequence). CDR3 coding DNA: TGTGCCAGCAGCCTTCCCCGGGGGGCGGTTGATTCACCCCTCCACTTT. Translation gives CASSLPRGAVDSPLHF. Using reference TRBV7-7 and TRBJ1-6 for the parts outside the CDR3, the full variable domain is GAGVSQSPRYKVTKRGQDVTLRCDPISSHATLYWYQQALGQGPEFLTYFNYEAQPDKSGLPSDRFSAERPEGSISTLTIQRTEQRDSAMYRCASSLPRGAVDSPLHFGNGTRLTVT.

V and J are TRBV6-5 and TRBJ1-1; D uncertain. V lost 2 bases and J 0 bases, leaving 10 bases between the germline ends. The CDR3 spans 15 residues. Germline CDR1 is MNHEY and CDR2 is SVGAGI. The CDR3: CASSYIEGLNTEAFF. CDR3 sequence (DNA): TGTGCCAGCAGTTACATCGAGGGATTGAACACTGAAGCTTTCTTT.